These 8 T cell receptor beta chains originate from one sample sequenced in a study of post-analysis software for immune sequencing data. These receptors have no identified antigens. Unique molecular identifiers were carried by the TCR beta cDNA libraries. TCRdb used MiXCR to reprocess the PCR reads, holding one entry per CDR3 protein. The sample includes roughly 800,000 distinct CDR3 sequences, about half of them seen just once. Study findings and constraints: Elevated frequency relative to controls characterized four to six TRBV segments in patients, TRBV5-6, TRBV5-1 and TRBV20-1 among them.

The sequenced sample consisted of blood. These receptors all come from a girl aged 10 to 17 with multiple sclerosis.

This chain uses TRBV20-1 with TRBJ2-1; TRBD2 matches at 7 bases. The length of the CDR3 is 13 residues. V shed 3 bases and J 6 bases; nucleotides not matched to a gene: 5. Germline V gene sequence: CDR1 DFQATT, CDR2 SNEGSKA (reference sequence). The CDR3 nucleotides are TGCAGTGCTAGCGGGAGGCCCTCCAATGAGCAGTTCTTC. Encoded protein: CSASGRPSNEQFF.

J is TRBJ2-3 and V is TRBV7-2, with unresolved D. Germline V gene data show CDR1 as SGHTA and CDR2 as FQGNSA. The CDR3 extends over 14 amino acids. V was trimmed by 3 bases and J by 6 bases, leaving 13 bases between them. The CDR3 loop reads CASSFPPLRDTQYF. The CDR3 DNA sequence: TGTGCCAGCAGCTTTCCGCCGCTTCGGGATACGCAGTATTTT.

This clonotype was observed a few times. The chain links TRBV25-1 to TRBJ2-5; the D gene is possibly TRBD2 (5 bases). The germline V gene has CDR1 MGHDK and CDR2 SYGVNS. The V end was cut by 5 bases, the J end by 7 bases, with 11 bases between. The length of the CDR3 is 12 residues. This CDR3 reads CASSHPEGTQYF. In DNA form, the CDR3 reads TGTGCCAGCAGTCACCCCGAGGGGACCCAGTACTTC.

This clonotype was observed a few times. The chain joins TRBV29-1 to TRBJ2-3; TRBD1 aligns across 9 bases. The CDR3 contains 12 residues. Trimming removed 7 bases from V and 4 bases from J; junction bases left unmatched: 3. Germline values: CDR1 SQVTM, CDR2 ANQGSEA. Here the CDR3 DNA reads TGCAGCGCCGGACAGGGGCCAGATACGCAGTATTTT. Protein sequence: CSAGQGPDTQYF.

This clonotype occurred once. Since a much larger clone is just one base distant, this may be a read error. The chain combines TRBV6-2 or TRBV6-3 with TRBJ2-5; 10 bases match TRBD2. The V segment lost 4 bases and the J segment 11 bases; nucleotides outside the gene matches: 13. Germline assignment: CDR1 MNHEY and CDR2 SVGEGT. This CDR3 is 15 amino acids long. CDR3 DNA: TGTGCCAGCAGTTCCTGGACTAGCGGTGGAAATGAGCAGTACTTC. It specifies CASSSWTSGGNEQYF.

The rearrangement links TRBV5-1 to TRBJ2-5; D may be TRBD2 (6 bases). Trimming shortened V by 4 bases and J by 2 bases, and 15 bases separated the two germline ends. CDR3 length: 15 residues. CDR1 SGHRS and CDR2 YFSETQ come from the germline V gene. In nucleotides, the CDR3 is TGCGCCAGCAGCCAGATAGGGACTTCACAAGAGACCCAGTACTTC. The encoded protein is CASSQIGTSQETQYF.

The rearrangement uses TRBV7-9 and TRBJ2-1, with 9 bases aligning to TRBD1. CDR1 and CDR2 (germline): SEHNR, FQNEAQ (reference sequence). This CDR3 is 16 amino acids long. The V gene end was trimmed by 6 bases and the J gene end by 7 bases; junction bases not matched to a gene: 13. CDR3 sequence: CASRANRGLQRNEQFF. The CDR3 DNA is TGTGCCAGCAGAGCCAACAGGGGGCTTCAGAGAAATGAGCAGTTCTTC.

The gene calls are TRBV7-2 and TRBJ2-5; D perhaps matches TRBD1 (5 bases). Germline-derived CDR1 and CDR2 are SGHTA and FQGNSA. V was trimmed by 0 bases and J by 0 bases, leaving 14 bases between them. This CDR3 contains 17 residues. The CDR3 DNA reads TGTGCCAGCAGCTTAGCGGCAAGGGGCGGATACCAAGAGACCCAGTACTTC. Amino acids: CASSLAARGGYQETQYF.